Reported below is one TCR beta chain. This sample was included in a study of blood T cell repertoires in COVID-19. Profiling relied on immunoSEQ multiplex PCR, and the TCRdb table lists in-frame clones only, not all of them. The data contain over 250,000 clones, around 90% of them singletons. V gave up 4 bases and J gave up 7 bases, with 20 bases separating them. The V gene's germline CDR1 is LGHDT and CDR2 YNNKEL (reference sequence). This CDR3 is 15 amino acids long. The sample taken for sequencing was peripheral blood. The sequence derives from a woman aged 45 to 65 with COVID-19, enrolled during active disease. The V gene is TRBV3-1 (or the pseudogene TRBV3-2), the J gene TRBJ2-7; tentative D call: TRBD2 (6 bases). CDR3 nucleotide sequence: TGTGCCAGCAGCCCCCGAAGGGGAGGAGAACCGGAGCAGTACTTC. Amino acids: CASSPRRGGEPEQYF.